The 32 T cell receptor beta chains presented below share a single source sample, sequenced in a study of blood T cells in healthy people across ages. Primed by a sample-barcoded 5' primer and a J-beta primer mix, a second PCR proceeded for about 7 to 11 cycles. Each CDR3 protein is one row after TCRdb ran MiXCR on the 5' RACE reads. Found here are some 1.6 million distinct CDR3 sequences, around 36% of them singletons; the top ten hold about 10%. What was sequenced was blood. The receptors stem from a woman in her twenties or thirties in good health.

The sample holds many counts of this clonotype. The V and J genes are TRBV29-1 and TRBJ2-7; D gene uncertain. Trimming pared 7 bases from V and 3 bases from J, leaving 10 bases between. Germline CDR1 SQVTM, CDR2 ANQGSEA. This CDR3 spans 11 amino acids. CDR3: CSAISGYEQYF. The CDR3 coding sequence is TGCAGCGCCATAAGTGGCTACGAGCAGTACTTC.

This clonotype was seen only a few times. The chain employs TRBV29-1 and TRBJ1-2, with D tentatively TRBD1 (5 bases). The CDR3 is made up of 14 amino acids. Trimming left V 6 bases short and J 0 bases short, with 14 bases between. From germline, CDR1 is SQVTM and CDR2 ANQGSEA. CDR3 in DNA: TGCAGCGTCGCAAGACAGCAGACTAACTATGGCTACACCTTC. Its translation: CSVARQQTNYGYTF. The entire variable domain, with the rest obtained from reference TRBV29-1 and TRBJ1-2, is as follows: SAVISQKPSRDICQRGTSLTIQCQVDSQVTMMFWYRQQPGQSLTLIATANQGSEATYESGFVIDKFPISRPNLTFSTLTVSNMSPEDSSIYLCSVARQQTNYGYTFGSGTRLTVV.

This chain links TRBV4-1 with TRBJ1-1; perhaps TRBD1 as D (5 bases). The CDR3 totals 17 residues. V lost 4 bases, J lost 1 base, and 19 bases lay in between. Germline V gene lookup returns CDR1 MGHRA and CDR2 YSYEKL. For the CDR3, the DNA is TGCGCCAGCAGCCTACGTGGGCAGGGACTTGGGAACACTGAAGCTTTCTTT. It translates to CASSLRGQGLGNTEAFF.

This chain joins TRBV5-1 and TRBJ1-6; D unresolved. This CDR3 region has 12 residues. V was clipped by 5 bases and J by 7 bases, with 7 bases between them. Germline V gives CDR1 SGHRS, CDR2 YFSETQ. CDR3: CASRGSNSPLHF. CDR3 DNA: TGCGCCAGCAGAGGGTCCAATTCACCCCTCCACTTT. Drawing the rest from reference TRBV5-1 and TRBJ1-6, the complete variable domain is KAGVTQTPRYLIKTRGQQVTLSCSPISGHRSVSWYQQTPGQGLQFLFEYFSETQRNKGNFPGRFSGRQFSNSRSEMNVSTLELGDSALYLCASRGSNSPLHFGNGTRLTVT.

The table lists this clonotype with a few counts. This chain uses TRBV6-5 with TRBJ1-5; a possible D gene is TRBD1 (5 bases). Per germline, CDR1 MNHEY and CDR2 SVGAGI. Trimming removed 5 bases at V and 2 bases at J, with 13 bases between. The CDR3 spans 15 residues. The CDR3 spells CASSSSRGGNQPQHF. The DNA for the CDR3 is TGTGCCAGCAGTAGTTCGAGGGGCGGCAATCAGCCCCAGCATTTT.

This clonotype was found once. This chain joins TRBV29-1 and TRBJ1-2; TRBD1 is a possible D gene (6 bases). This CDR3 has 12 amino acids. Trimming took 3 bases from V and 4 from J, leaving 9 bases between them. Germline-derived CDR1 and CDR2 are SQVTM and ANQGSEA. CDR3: CSVDAQGYGYTF. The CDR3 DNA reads TGCAGCGTTGACGCACAGGGCTATGGCTACACCTTC.

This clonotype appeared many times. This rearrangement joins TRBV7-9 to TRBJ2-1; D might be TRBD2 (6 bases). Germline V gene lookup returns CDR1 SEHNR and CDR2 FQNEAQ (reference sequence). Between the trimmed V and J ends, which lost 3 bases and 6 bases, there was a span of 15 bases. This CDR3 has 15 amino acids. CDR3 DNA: TGTGCCAGCAGCTTCCCGGGACTCCTGGCCAATGAGCAGTTCTTC. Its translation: CASSFPGLLANEQFF.

The DNA of the CDR3 is TGTGCCAGCAGTTACAATCGGCAAGGAGGGAGCACAGATACGCAGTATTTT. It translates to CASSYNRQGGSTDTQYF. The rearrangement uses TRBV6-2 or TRBV6-3 and TRBJ2-3; D might be TRBD2 (6 bases). Deletions cut 2 bases from V and 0 bases from J, with 15 bases between. The CDR3 spans 17 residues. Germline-derived CDR1 and CDR2 are MNHEY and SVGEGT.

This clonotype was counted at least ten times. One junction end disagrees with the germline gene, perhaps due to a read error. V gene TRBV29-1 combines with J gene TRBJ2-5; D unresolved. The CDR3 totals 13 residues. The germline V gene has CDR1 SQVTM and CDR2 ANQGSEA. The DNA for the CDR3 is TGCAGCCTTGAACTCGGTCTAGGCGAGACCCAGTACTTC. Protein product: CSLELGLGETQYF. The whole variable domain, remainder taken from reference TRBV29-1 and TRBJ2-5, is SAVISQKPSRDICQRGTSLTIQCQVDSQVTMMFWYRQQPGQSLTLIATANQGSEATYESGFVIDKFPISRPNLTFSTLTVSNMSPEDSSIYLCSLELGLGETQYFGPGTRLLVL.

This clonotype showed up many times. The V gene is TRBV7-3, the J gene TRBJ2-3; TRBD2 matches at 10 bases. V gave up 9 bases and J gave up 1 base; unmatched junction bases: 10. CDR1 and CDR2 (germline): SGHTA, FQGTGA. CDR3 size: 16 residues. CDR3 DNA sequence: TGTGCCAGGCCTTGCGTCGGGACTAGCGGCACAGATACGCAGTATTTT. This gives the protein CARPCVGTSGTDTQYF.

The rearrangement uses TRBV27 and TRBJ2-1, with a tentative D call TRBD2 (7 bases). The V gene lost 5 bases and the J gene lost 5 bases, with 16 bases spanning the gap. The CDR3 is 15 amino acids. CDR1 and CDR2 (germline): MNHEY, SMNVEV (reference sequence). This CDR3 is CASSQWGGPDNEQFF. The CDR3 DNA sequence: TGTGCCAGCAGTCAATGGGGGGGGCCAGACAATGAGCAGTTCTTC.

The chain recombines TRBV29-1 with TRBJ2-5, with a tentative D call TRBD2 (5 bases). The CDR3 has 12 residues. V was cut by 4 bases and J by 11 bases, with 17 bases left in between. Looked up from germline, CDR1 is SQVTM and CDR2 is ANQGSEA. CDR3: CSVVMAPGEQYF. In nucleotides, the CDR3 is TGCAGCGTTGTTATGGCTCCCGGGGAGCAGTACTTC.

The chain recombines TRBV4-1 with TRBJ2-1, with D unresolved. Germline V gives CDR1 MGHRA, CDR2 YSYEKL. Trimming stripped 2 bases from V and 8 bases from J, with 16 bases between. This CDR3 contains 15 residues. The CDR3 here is CASSQSSVRWDEQFF. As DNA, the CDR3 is TGCGCCAGCAGCCAATCGTCCGTAAGGTGGGATGAGCAGTTCTTC.

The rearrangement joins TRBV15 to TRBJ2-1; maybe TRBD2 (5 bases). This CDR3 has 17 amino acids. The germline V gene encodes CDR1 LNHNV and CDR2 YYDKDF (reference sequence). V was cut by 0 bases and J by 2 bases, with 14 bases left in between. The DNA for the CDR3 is TGTGCCACCAGCAGAGATTATAAGCGGCGCCCCTACAATGAGCAGTTCTTC. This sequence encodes CATSRDYKRRPYNEQFF.

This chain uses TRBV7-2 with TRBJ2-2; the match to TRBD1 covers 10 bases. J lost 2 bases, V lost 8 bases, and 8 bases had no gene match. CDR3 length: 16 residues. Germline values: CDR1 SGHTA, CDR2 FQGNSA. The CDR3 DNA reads TGTGCCAGCCCGGTGGACAGGGGGTCTAACACCGGGGAGCTGTTTTTT. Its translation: CASPVDRGSNTGELFF.

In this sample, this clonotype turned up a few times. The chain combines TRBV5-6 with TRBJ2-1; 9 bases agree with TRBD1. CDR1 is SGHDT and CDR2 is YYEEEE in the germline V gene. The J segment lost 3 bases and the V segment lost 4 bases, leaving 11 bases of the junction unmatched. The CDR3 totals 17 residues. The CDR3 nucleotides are TGTGCCAGCAGCCTTAAGATCGGGACAGGGTTCTACAATGAGCAGTTCTTC. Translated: CASSLKIGTGFYNEQFF. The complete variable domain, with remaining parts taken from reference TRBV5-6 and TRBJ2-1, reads DAGVTQSPTHLIKTRGQQVTLRCSPKSGHDTVSWYQQALGQGPQFIFQYYEEEERQRGNFPDRFSGHQFPNYSSELNVNALLLGDSALYLCASSLKIGTGFYNEQFFGPGTRLTVL.

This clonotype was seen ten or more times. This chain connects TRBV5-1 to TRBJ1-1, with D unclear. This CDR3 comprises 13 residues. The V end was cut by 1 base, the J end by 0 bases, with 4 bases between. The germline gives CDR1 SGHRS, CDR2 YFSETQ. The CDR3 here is CASSLRLNTEAFF. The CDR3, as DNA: TGCGCCAGCAGCTTGAGGTTGAACACTGAAGCTTTCTTT.

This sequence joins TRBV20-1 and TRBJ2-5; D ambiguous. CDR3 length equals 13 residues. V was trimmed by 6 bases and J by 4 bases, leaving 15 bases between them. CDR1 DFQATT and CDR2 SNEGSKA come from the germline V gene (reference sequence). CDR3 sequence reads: CSANPQNGETQYF. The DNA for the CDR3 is TGCAGTGCCAATCCTCAGAACGGAGAGACCCAGTACTTC.

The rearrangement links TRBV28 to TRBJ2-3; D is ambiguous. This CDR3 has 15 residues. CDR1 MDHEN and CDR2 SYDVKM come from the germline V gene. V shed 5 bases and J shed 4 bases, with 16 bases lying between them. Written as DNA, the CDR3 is TGTGCCAGCAGTCCCCGAGTGGGTCGGTCAGATACGCAGTATTTT. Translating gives CASSPRVGRSDTQYF.

This chain's CDR3 is CASSVTSVADTQYF. In DNA form, the CDR3 reads TGCGCCAGCAGTGTGACAAGCGTGGCAGATACGCAGTATTTT. V and J are TRBV10-2 and TRBJ2-3; D is uncertain. Trimming took off 4 bases at V and 4 bases at J, with 12 bases between the two ends. CDR3 size: 14 residues. The germline gives CDR1 WSHSY, CDR2 SAAADI.

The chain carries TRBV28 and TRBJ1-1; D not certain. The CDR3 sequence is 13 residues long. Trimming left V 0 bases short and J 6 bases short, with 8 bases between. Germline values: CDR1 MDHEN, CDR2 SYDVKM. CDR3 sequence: CASSLWGMSEAFF. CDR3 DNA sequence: TGTGCCAGCAGTTTATGGGGTATGTCTGAAGCTTTCTTT.

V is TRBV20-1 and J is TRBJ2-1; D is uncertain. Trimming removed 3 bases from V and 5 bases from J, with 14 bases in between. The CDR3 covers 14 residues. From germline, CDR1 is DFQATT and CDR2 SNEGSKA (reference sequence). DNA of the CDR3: TGCAGTGCTAGCCCATCTGGTCAGAACAATGAGCAGTTCTTC. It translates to CSASPSGQNNEQFF.

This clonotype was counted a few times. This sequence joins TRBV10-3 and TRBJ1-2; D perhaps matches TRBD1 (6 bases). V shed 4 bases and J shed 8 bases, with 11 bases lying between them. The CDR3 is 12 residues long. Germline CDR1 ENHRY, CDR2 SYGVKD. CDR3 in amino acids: CAISAEGGGYTF. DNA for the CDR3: TGTGCCATCAGTGCGGAGGGGGGCGGCTACACCTTC.

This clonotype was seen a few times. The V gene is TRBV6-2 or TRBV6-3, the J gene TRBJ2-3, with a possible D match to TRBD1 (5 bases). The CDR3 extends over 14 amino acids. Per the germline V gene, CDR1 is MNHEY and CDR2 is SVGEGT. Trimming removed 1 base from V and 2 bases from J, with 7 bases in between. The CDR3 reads CASSYWTPTDTQYF. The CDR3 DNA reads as TGTGCCAGCAGTTACTGGACACCCACAGATACGCAGTATTTT.

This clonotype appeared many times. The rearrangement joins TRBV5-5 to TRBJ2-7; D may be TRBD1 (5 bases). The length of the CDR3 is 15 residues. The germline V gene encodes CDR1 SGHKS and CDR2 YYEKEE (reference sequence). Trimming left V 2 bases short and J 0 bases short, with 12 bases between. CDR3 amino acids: CASSFDLGLSYEQYF. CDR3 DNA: TGTGCCAGCAGCTTTGACTTGGGGCTCTCCTACGAGCAGTACTTC.

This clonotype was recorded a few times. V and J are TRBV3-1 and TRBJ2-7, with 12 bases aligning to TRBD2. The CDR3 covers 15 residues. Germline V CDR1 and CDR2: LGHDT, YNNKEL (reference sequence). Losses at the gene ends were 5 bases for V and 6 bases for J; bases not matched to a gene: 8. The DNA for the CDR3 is TGTGCCAGCAGCTTCCTAGCGGGAGGGCCCTCCGAGCAGTACTTC. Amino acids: CASSFLAGGPSEQYF.

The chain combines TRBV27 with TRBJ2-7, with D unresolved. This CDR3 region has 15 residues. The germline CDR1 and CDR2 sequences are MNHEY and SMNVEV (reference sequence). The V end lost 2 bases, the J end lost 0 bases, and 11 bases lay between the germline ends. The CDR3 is CASSLTQANSYEQYF. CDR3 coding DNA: TGTGCCAGCAGTTTAACGCAGGCGAACTCCTACGAGCAGTACTTC.

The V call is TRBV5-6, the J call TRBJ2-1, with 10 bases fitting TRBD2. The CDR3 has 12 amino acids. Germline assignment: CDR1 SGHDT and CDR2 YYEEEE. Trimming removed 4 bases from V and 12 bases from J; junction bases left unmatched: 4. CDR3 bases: TGTGCCAGCAGCGCCGGGACTAGCGTGCAGTTCTTC. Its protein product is CASSAGTSVQFF.

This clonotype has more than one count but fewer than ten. In DNA form, the CDR3 reads TGTGCCAGCAGTGAATATTCCCAGGGCCGGATTGGTGAGCAGTTCTTC. It specifies CASSEYSQGRIGEQFF. The chain is built from TRBV25-1 and TRBJ2-1; a possible D gene is TRBD1 (5 bases). This CDR3 region has 16 residues. In germline, CDR1 is MGHDK, CDR2 SYGVNS. Trimming removed 0 bases from V and 9 bases from J, with 18 bases in between.

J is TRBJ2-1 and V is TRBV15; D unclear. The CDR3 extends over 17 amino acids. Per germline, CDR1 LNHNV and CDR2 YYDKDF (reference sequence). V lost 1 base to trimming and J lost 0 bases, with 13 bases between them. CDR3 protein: CATSRGPAATSYNEQFF. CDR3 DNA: TGTGCCACCAGCAGAGGTCCGGCGGCCACCTCCTACAATGAGCAGTTCTTC.

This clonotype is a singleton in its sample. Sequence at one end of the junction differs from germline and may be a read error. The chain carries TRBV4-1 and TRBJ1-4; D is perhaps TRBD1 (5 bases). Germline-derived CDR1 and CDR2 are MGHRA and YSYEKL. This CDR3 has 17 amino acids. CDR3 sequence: CASGHGRQKTTNEKLFF. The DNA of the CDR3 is TGCGCCAGCGGCCACGGCAGACAGAAAACAACTAATGAAAAACTGTTTTTT.

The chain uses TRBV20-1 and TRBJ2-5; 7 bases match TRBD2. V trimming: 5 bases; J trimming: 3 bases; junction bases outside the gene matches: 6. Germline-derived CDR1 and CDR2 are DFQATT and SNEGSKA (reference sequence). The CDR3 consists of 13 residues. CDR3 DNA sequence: TGCAGTGCTTCGATCCTAGCGGAAGAGACCCAGTACTTC. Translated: CSASILAEETQYF.